This T cell receptor beta chain was captured by sequencing in a study of response to subunit inactivated influenza vaccine. Via MiXCR, TCRdb re-called the RT-PCR reads, giving one row per CDR3 protein. Here the sample spans around 540,000 distinct CDR3 sequences, 10% to 15% being singletons. This clonotype occurred a few times. This clonotype was obtained from a man aged 45-65 years who received an inactivated influenza vaccine. The specimen was PBMCs from blood, collected on the day of vaccination.

The CDR3 here is CASSLAPGDPEAFF. For the CDR3, the DNA is TGCGCCAGCAGCTTGGCCCCAGGGGATCCGGAAGCTTTCTTT. The V call is TRBV5-1, the J call TRBJ1-1; maybe TRBD1 (6 bases). There are 14 residues in the CDR3. V was trimmed by 0 bases and J by 8 bases, leaving 14 bases between them. Per germline, CDR1 SGHRS and CDR2 YFSETQ.